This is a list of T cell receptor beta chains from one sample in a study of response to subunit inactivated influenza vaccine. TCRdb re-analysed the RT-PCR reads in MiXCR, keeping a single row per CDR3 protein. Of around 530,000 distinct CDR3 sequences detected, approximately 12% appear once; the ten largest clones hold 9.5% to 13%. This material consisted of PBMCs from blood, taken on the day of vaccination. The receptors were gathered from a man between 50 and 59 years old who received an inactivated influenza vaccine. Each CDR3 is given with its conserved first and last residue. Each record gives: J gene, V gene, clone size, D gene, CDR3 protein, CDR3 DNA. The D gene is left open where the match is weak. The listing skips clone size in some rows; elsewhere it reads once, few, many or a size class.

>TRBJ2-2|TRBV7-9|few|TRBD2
CASLRLPAGVIGELFF
TGTGCCAGCCTTCGTCTGCCAGCGGGAGTTATCGGGGAGCTGTTTTTT
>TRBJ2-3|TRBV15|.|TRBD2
CATRDAGGHTDTQYF
TGTGCCACCAGGGACGCGGGAGGTCACACAGATACGCAGTATTTT
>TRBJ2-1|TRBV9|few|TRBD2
CASSFGAGSEQFF
TGTGCCAGCAGCTTTGGAGCGGGGTCTGAGCAGTTCTTC
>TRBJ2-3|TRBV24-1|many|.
CATSDPWKDGVTDTQYF
TGTGCCACCAGTGACCCTTGGAAGGATGGGGTCACAGATACGCAGTATTTT
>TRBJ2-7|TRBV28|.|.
CASSLRGGGRSEQYF
TGTGCCAGCAGTTTGAGGGGGGGGGGCCGGTCCGAGCAGTACTTC
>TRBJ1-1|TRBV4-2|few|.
CASSHSTLTPEAFF
TGTGCCAGCAGCCATTCTACGCTGACCCCTGAAGCTTTCTTT
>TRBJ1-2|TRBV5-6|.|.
CASSLSGIGYTF
TGTGCCAGCAGCTTGTCAGGGATCGGCTACACCTTC
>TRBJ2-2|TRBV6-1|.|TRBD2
CASSKGLAGSNTGELFF
TGTGCCAGCAGTAAGGGACTAGCGGGCTCAAACACCGGGGAGCTGTTTTTT
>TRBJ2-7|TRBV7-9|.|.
CASSPDWGEQYF
TGTGCCAGCAGCCCCGACTGGGGCGAGCAGTACTTC
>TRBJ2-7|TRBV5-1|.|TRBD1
CASRGTGGYEQYF
TGCGCCAGCAGAGGGACAGGGGGCTACGAGCAGTACTTC
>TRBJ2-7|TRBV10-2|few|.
CASLRGPQAYEQYF
TGCGCCAGCCTCAGGGGACCTCAAGCCTACGAGCAGTACTTC
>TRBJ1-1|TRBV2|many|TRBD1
CASRRQGDTEAFF
TGTGCCAGCAGACGACAGGGGGACACTGAAGCTTTCTTT
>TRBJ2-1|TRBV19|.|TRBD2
CASSKLTGGYNEQFF
TGTGCCAGTAGTAAGTTAACGGGAGGCTACAATGAGCAGTTCTTC
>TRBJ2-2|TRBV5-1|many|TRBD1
CASSFETGGTGELFF
TGCGCCAGCAGCTTCGAGACAGGGGGCACCGGGGAGCTGTTTTTT
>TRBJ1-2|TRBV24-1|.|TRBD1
CATSGDSSNYGYTF
TGTGCCACCAGTGGGGACAGCTCTAACTATGGCTACACCTTC
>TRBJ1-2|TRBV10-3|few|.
CAISDWTGPQMDGYTF
TGTGCCATCAGTGACTGGACCGGGCCCCAAATGGATGGCTACACCTTC
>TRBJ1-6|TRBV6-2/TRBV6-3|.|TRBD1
CASNEPRTGGVTPLHF
TGTGCCAGCAACGAGCCCAGGACAGGGGGCGTTACACCCCTCCACTTT
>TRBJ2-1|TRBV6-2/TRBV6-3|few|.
CATWGLAAYNEQFF
TGTGCCACTTGGGGGCTAGCGGCATACAATGAGCAGTTCTTC
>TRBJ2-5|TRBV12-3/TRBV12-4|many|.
CASSLEARANQETQYF
TGTGCCAGCAGCTTAGAGGCCAGGGCTAACCAAGAGACCCAGTACTTC
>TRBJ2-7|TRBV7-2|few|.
CASSLDGAPGGEQYF
TGTGCCAGCAGTCTAGACGGGGCACCAGGAGGCGAGCAGTACTTC
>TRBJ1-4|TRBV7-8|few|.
CASSFNGLNEKLFF
TGTGCCAGCAGCTTCAACGGGCTGAATGAAAAACTGTTTTTT
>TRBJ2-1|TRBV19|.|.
CASSIGGGLYNEQFF
TGTGCCAGTAGTATAGGGGGAGGCCTCTACAATGAGCAGTTCTTC
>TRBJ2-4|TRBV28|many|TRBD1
CASSLTGLAKNIQYF
TGTGCCAGCAGTTTGACAGGGCTAGCCAAAAACATTCAGTACTTC
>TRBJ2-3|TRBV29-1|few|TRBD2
CSIASGRHTQYF
TGCAGTATTGCTAGCGGGCGTCATACGCAGTATTTT
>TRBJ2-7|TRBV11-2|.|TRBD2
CASSYRTALAGGSYEQYF
TGTGCCAGCAGCTACAGAACCGCCCTAGCGGGGGGCTCCTACGAGCAGTACTTC
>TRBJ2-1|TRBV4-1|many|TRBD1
CASSQAGGSYNEQFF
TGCGCCAGCAGCCAAGCAGGGGGCTCCTACAATGAGCAGTTCTTC
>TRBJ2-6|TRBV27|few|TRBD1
CASSFQGAGGANVLTF
TGTGCCAGCAGTTTCCAGGGGGCAGGAGGGGCCAACGTCCTGACTTTC
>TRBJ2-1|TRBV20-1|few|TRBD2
CSARELAGIYNEQFF
TGCAGTGCTAGAGAACTAGCGGGGATCTACAATGAGCAGTTCTTC
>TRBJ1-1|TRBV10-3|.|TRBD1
CAISESGRGTEAFF
TGTGCCATCAGTGAGTCTGGCAGGGGGACTGAAGCTTTCTTT
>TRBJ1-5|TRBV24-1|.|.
CATSEWGQPQHF
TGTGCCACCAGTGAATGGGGTCAGCCCCAGCATTTT
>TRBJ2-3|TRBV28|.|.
CASSLSRRDTQYF
TGTGCCAGCAGTTTAAGTAGGAGAGATACGCAGTATTTT
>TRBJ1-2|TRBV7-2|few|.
CASSLGEGLGGYTF
TGTGCCAGCAGCTTAGGAGAGGGCCTCGGCGGCTACACCTTC
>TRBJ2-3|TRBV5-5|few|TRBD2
CASSLRAEGLASDTQYF
TGTGCCAGCAGCTTGAGGGCTGAAGGACTAGCGTCAGATACGCAGTATTTT
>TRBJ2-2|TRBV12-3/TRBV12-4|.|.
CASSLVGAVGELFF
TGTGCCAGCAGTTTAGTGGGGGCCGTCGGGGAGCTGTTTTTT
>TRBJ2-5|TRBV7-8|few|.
CASSPRRLWGQQETQYF
TGTGCCAGCAGCCCCCGCCGACTATGGGGTCAACAAGAGACCCAGTACTTC
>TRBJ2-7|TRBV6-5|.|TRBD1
CASSYSLSSGQASYEQYF
TGTGCCAGCAGTTACTCGCTATCATCGGGACAGGCCTCCTACGAGCAGTACTTC
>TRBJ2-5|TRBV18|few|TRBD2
CASSPNIAGVETQYF
TGTGCCAGCTCACCAAACATAGCGGGAGTGGAGACCCAGTACTTC
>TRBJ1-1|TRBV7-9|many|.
CASSLKTEAFF
TGTGCCAGCAGCTTAAAAACCGAAGCTTTCTTT
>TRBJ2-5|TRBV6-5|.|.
CASSYYPLAEETQYF
TGTGCCAGCAGTTACTACCCCTTGGCCGAGGAGACCCAGTACTTC
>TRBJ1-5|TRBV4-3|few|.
CASSQEEYQPQHF
TGCGCCAGCAGCCAAGAGGAATATCAGCCCCAGCATTTT
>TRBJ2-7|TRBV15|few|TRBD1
CATSRDRGRGEQYF
TGTGCCACCAGCCGTGACAGGGGGCGCGGCGAGCAGTACTTC
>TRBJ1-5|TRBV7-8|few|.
CASSSRPNYSNQPQHF
TGTGCTAGCAGCTCCCGACCAAATTATAGCAATCAGCCCCAGCATTTT
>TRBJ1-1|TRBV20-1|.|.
CSARSQGRSEAFF
TGCAGTGCTAGATCACAGGGTCGGTCAGAAGCTTTCTTT
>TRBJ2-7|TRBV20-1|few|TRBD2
CSARDSRLAGYEQYF
TGCAGTGCTAGAGATTCTAGGCTAGCGGGCTACGAGCAGTACTTC
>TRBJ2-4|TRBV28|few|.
CASSFFSGVAKNIQYF
TGTGCCAGCAGTTTTTTTTCGGGGGTAGCCAAAAACATTCAGTACTTC
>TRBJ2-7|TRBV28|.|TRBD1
CASSPRQGRSEQYF
TGTGCCAGCAGCCCCAGACAGGGCCGGTCGGAGCAGTACTTC
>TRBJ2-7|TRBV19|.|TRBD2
CASSIFAGGTYEQYF
TGTGCCAGTAGTATATTCGCGGGAGGGACCTACGAGCAGTACTTC
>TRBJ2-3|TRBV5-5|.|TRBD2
CASSTSGVTDTQYF
TGTGCCAGCAGTACTAGCGGGGTCACAGATACGCAGTATTTT
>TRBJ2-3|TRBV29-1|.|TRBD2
CSGGLATTDTQYF
TGCAGCGGAGGACTAGCGACCACAGATACGCAGTATTTT
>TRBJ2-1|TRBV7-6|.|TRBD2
CASSPTLSGRRYNEQFF
TGTGCCAGCAGCCCAACCTTGAGCGGGAGGAGGTACAATGAGCAGTTCTTC
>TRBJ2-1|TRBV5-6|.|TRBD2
CASRLGTSGTYNEQFF
TGTGCCAGCAGACTGGGGACGAGCGGGACCTACAATGAGCAGTTCTTC
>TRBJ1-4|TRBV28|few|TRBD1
CASIQTQGALANEKLFF
TGTGCCAGCATTCAAACCCAGGGGGCCCTTGCTAATGAAAAACTGTTTTTT
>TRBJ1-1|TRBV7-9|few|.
CASSLAGRGGTEAFF
TGTGCCAGCAGCTTAGCGGGCAGGGGAGGGACTGAAGCTTTCTTT
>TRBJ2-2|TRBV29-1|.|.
CSVGNEKATGELFF
TGCAGCGTTGGGAACGAAAAAGCTACCGGGGAGCTGTTTTTT
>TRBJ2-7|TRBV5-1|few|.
CASSHSSYYEQYF
TGCGCCAGCAGCCATTCCTCCTACTACGAGCAGTACTTC
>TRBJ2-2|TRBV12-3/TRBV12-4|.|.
CASTEGPPGELFF
TGTGCCAGCACCGAGGGGCCTCCCGGGGAGCTGTTTTTT
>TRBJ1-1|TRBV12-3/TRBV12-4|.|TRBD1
CASSLQGKRTEAFF
TGTGCCAGCAGTCTACAGGGGAAAAGGACTGAAGCTTTCTTT
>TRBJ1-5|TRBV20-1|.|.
CSASEESHDQPQHF
TGCAGTGCTAGTGAGGAATCCCACGATCAGCCCCAGCATTTT